Shown below are 32 T cell receptor beta chains from a single sample sequenced in a study of cytomegalovirus exposure and HLA in healthy donors. The PCR was carried out with 60 Vbeta primers and 13 Jbeta primers. Sequencing used immunoSEQ multiplex PCR; TCRdb keeps in-frame clones, though not all of them. The table lists roughly 77,000 clones. Material: PBMCs. The receptors were gathered from a man aged 30 to 45 in good health and CMV-seronegative.

The rearrangement uses TRBV5-1 and TRBJ1-1; a possible D gene is TRBD1 (5 bases). The CDR3 covers 17 residues. Germline V CDR1 and CDR2: SGHRS, YFSETQ. V gave up 4 bases and J gave up 0 bases, with 19 bases separating them. CDR3 DNA: TGCGCCAGCAGCAGGGGTGGGGCAGAGGACCTGAACACTGAAGCTTTCTTT. It is translated as CASSRGGAEDLNTEAFF.

The rearrangement joins TRBV30 to TRBJ2-1, with 9 bases lining up with TRBD2. V dropped 1 base and J dropped 8; count of bases not matched to a gene: 9. This CDR3 region has 15 residues. From germline, CDR1 is GTSNPN and CDR2 SVGIG (reference sequence). The CDR3 DNA is TGTGCCTGGAGTGAGTGGGCGGGAGGGCGCTATGAGCAGTTCTTC. Translated, it gives CAWSEWAGGRYEQFF.

The gene calls are TRBV2 and TRBJ2-7; TRBD1 might be the D (5 bases). The CDR3 has 12 residues. The V end lost 8 bases, the J end lost 3 bases, and 11 bases lay between the germline ends. CDR1 and CDR2 (germline): SNHLY, FYNNEI. In DNA form, the CDR3 reads TGTGCCAGCTCACCAGGGTTCTACGAGCAGTACTTC. Encoded protein: CASSPGFYEQYF.

This chain uses TRBV5-4 with TRBJ2-7, with 9 bases matching TRBD2. Germline lookup yields CDR1 SGHNT and CDR2 YYREEE (reference sequence). CDR3 length equals 15 residues. J gave up 0 bases and V 3 bases, and 4 bases lay outside the gene matches. CDR3 in DNA: TGTGCCAGCAGCTCGTCTAGCGGGGCCTCCTACGAGCAGTACTTC. Its translation: CASSSSSGASYEQYF.

V is TRBV9 and J is TRBJ1-4, with D maybe TRBD1 (6 bases). With 4 bases removed from V and 5 bases from J, the gap between germline ends came to 12 bases. Germline V gene sequence: CDR1 SGDLS, CDR2 YYNGEE. The CDR3 totals 14 residues. This CDR3 reads CASSPGRGNEKLFF. The CDR3 nucleotides read TGTGCCAGCAGCCCTGGGAGGGGGAATGAAAAACTGTTTTTT. Full variable domain (missing parts from reference TRBV9 and TRBJ1-4): DSGVTQTPKHLITATGQRVTLRCSPRSGDLSVYWYQQSLDQGLQFLIQYYNGEERAKGNILERFSAQQFPDLHSELNLSSLELGDSALYFCASSPGRGNEKLFFGSGTQLSVL.

The rearrangement uses TRBV9 and TRBJ1-2; no definite D call. Germline CDR1 reads SGDLS; CDR2 reads YYNGEE. V was shortened by 6 bases and J by 10 bases, with 16 bases between the two germline ends. The CDR3 loop spans 12 amino acids. The CDR3 DNA reads TGTGCCAGCACCAGAGACCCCGGGATCTACACCTTC. Protein product: CASTRDPGIYTF.

For the CDR3, the DNA is TGTGCCAGCAGCATACGACTAGCGGGGTCCTACAATGAGCAGTTCTTC. Protein sequence: CASSIRLAGSYNEQFF. The chain carries TRBV5-8 and TRBJ2-1; TRBD2 aligns across 11 bases. Trimming at V came to 4 bases and at J to 1 base, leaving 4 bases not matched to a gene. CDR1 is SGHTS and CDR2 is YDEGEE in the germline V gene. CDR3 length: 16 amino acids.

The gene calls are TRBV4-1 and TRBJ1-3, with 9 bases identical to TRBD1. The CDR3 spans 15 residues. V shed 0 bases and J 4 bases; nucleotides not matched to a gene: 1. From germline, CDR1 is MGHRA and CDR2 YSYEKL. CDR3 DNA: TGCGCCAGCAGCCAAGACGACAGGGGGGGAAACACCATATATTTT. Its protein is CASSQDDRGGNTIYF.

The chain joins TRBV29-1 to TRBJ1-2; no firm D call. The V end was cut by 4 bases, the J end by 8 bases, with 17 bases between. CDR3 size: 13 residues. Germline CDR1 reads SQVTM; CDR2 reads ANQGSEA. CDR3 residues: CSVVSDRAGGYTF. The CDR3, as DNA: TGCAGCGTTGTGTCGGATCGGGCGGGAGGCTACACCTTC.

The chain employs TRBV5-6 and TRBJ2-7, with 9 bases matching TRBD1. Germline V gene lookup returns CDR1 SGHDT and CDR2 YYEEEE. The CDR3 is 16 amino acids. V lost 4 bases, J lost 5 bases, and 13 bases stayed unmatched. CDR3 DNA sequence: TGTGCCAGCAGCCTACCCGGACAGGGGTTAAGCCACGAGCAGTACTTC. Residues: CASSLPGQGLSHEQYF. Complete variable domain (other parts from reference TRBV5-6 and TRBJ2-7): DAGVTQSPTHLIKTRGQQVTLRCSPKSGHDTVSWYQQALGQGPQFIFQYYEEEERQRGNFPDRFSGHQFPNYSSELNVNALLLGDSALYLCASSLPGQGLSHEQYFGPGTRLTVT.

The CDR3 protein is CASSPGLAGETQYF. CDR3 nucleotide sequence: TGTGCCAGCAGTCCGGGACTAGCGGGAGAGACCCAGTACTTC. The chain has TRBV2 and TRBJ2-5; 12 bases map to TRBD2. Germline V gene lookup returns CDR1 SNHLY and CDR2 FYNNEI. The V segment lost 5 bases and the J segment 4 bases; nucleotides outside the gene matches: 2. This CDR3 spans 14 amino acids.

The V gene is TRBV5-6, the J gene TRBJ2-7; D remains ambiguous. This CDR3 contains 13 residues. The V gene's germline CDR1 is SGHDT and CDR2 YYEEEE. Deletions cut 0 bases from V and 2 bases from J, with 6 bases between. CDR3: CASSLELAYEQYF. The DNA for the CDR3 is TGTGCCAGCAGCTTGGAACTTGCCTACGAGCAGTACTTC.

The CDR3 DNA sequence: TGTGCCAGCTCACCAACAGGGGCCTCTGGCTACACCTTC. Its translation is CASSPTGASGYTF. This sequence joins TRBV18 and TRBJ1-2, with 7 bases matching TRBD1. V dropped 2 bases and J dropped 7; count of bases not matched to a gene: 4. The V gene's germline CDR1 is KGHSH and CDR2 LQKENI. The CDR3 is 13 residues long.

The chain links TRBV5-1 to TRBJ2-3; 8 bases agree with TRBD1. This CDR3 is 16 amino acids long. Germline V gene lookup returns CDR1 SGHRS and CDR2 YFSETQ. J gave up 2 bases and V 0 bases, and 5 bases lay outside the gene matches. CDR3 in DNA: TGCGCCAGCAGCTTGGGACGACAGGGGTACACAGATACGCAGTATTTT. As protein: CASSLGRQGYTDTQYF.

The rearrangement links TRBV15 to TRBJ2-3, with TRBD1 as a possible D gene (5 bases). The length of the CDR3 is 16 residues. Trimming pared 0 bases from V and 1 base from J, leaving 11 bases between. CDR1 LNHNV and CDR2 YYDKDF come from the germline V gene (reference sequence). The CDR3 DNA reads as TGTGCCACCAGCAGAGATCGTGGGGCGGGCACAGATACGCAGTATTTT. Protein: CATSRDRGAGTDTQYF. Full variable domain (outside the CDR3, taken from reference TRBV15 and TRBJ2-3): DAMVIQNPRYQVTQFGKPVTLSCSQTLNHNVMYWYQQKSSQAPKLLFHYYDKDFNNEADTPDNFQSRRPNTSFCFLDIRSPGLGDTAMYLCATSRDRGAGTDTQYFGPGTRLTVL.

The chain combines TRBV15 with TRBJ2-5; D uncertain. The CDR3 length is 12 residues. From germline, CDR1 is LNHNV and CDR2 YYDKDF (reference sequence). Trimming stripped 1 base from V and 7 bases from J, with 7 bases between. CDR3 sequence reads: CATSRVSGTQYF. DNA of the CDR3: TGTGCCACCAGCAGAGTTTCGGGGACCCAGTACTTC.

The chain combines TRBV18 with TRBJ2-5; 12 nucleotides agree with TRBD2. The closer fit of TRBJ2-7 to the DNA end suggests the J call may be wrong. The CDR3 covers 15 residues. Germline V gene lookup returns CDR1 KGHSH and CDR2 LQKENI. CDR3 nucleotide sequence: TGTGCCAGCTCACCGCCGGGACTAGCGGGTTACGAGCAGTACTTC. Its translation: CASSPPGLAGYEQYF.

The chain joins TRBV6-5 to TRBJ2-5; 9 nucleotides line up with TRBD1. The CDR3 is 15 residues long. V lost 2 bases, J lost 5 bases, and 6 bases stayed unmatched. The germline V gene has CDR1 MNHEY and CDR2 SVGAGI. CDR3 protein: CASSYRRDREETQYF. The DNA of the CDR3 is TGTGCCAGCAGTTACCGCCGGGACAGGGAGGAGACCCAGTACTTC.

The chain couples TRBV5-1 to TRBJ2-3, with TRBD2 matching 10 bases. With V trimmed by 2 bases and J by 6 bases, 6 bases remained unmatched. CDR1 and CDR2 from the germline V gene are SGHRS and YFSETQ. CDR3 size: 15 residues. Here the CDR3 reads CASSFSPSGSDTQYF. The CDR3 bases are TGCGCCAGCAGCTTTAGTCCTAGCGGGAGCGATACGCAGTATTTT.

The J gene is TRBJ2-5, the V gene TRBV9, with 14 bases that match TRBD2. The germline CDR1 and CDR2 sequences are SGDLS and YYNGEE. The junction had 3 bases not matched to a gene; V was cut back by 0 bases and J by 5 bases. The CDR3 consists of 16 residues. The DNA of the CDR3 is TGTGCCAGCAGCGTAGGGGGACTAGCGGGAGTGGAGACCCAGTACTTC. It yields the protein CASSVGGLAGVETQYF.

The V call is TRBV27, the J call TRBJ2-5, with TRBD2 as a possible D gene (5 bases). Germline V gives CDR1 MNHEY, CDR2 SMNVEV (reference sequence). The CDR3 length is 12 residues. V lost 5 bases and J 2 bases, leaving 6 bases between the germline ends. The CDR3 is CASSGGQETQYF. CDR3 nucleotide sequence: TGTGCCAGCAGTGGCGGGCAAGAGACCCAGTACTTC.

The genes are TRBV18 and TRBJ2-5; maybe TRBD2 (5 bases). V lost 0 bases and J lost 5, with 10 bases in between. The CDR3 loop spans 14 amino acids. Looked up from germline, CDR1 is KGHSH and CDR2 is LQKENI. The CDR3 protein is CASSPPGERETQYF. The CDR3 DNA is TGTGCCAGCTCACCACCGGGAGAACGGGAGACCCAGTACTTC.

V is TRBV7-8 and J is TRBJ1-1, with 8 bases aligning to TRBD1. V shed 5 bases, J shed 0 bases, and the junction held 5 bases outside the gene matches. The CDR3 covers 15 residues. Germline V gene lookup returns CDR1 SGHVS and CDR2 FQNEAQ. DNA of the CDR3: TGTGCCAGCAGCCTCGGACAGGGATTGAACACTGAAGCTTTCTTT. This translates into CASSLGQGLNTEAFF.

On this clone itself: One end of the junction is discordant with germline, which a read error may explain. Other DNA sequences in this sample translate to the same CDR3. The chain has TRBV7-7 and TRBJ1-1; D is uncertain. The CDR3 contains 13 residues. The V gene's germline CDR1 is SSHAT and CDR2 FNYEAQ (reference sequence). The CDR3 loop reads CASSSQVNTEAFF. The CDR3 nucleotides read TGTGCTAGCAGCTCTCAGGTGAACACTGAAGCTTTCTTT.

This chain connects TRBV6-1 to TRBJ1-4; 8 bases are a match to TRBD1. CDR1 and CDR2 (germline): MNHNS, SASEGT. V lost 4 bases, J lost 4 bases, and 5 bases stayed unmatched. The CDR3 extends over 15 amino acids. The CDR3, as DNA: TGTGCCAGCAGTGGCCGGGACAGGAGTAATGAAAAACTGTTTTTT. Translating gives CASSGRDRSNEKLFF.

The V and J genes are TRBV28 and TRBJ1-3; maybe TRBD1 (5 bases). Trimming pared 3 bases from V and 5 bases from J, leaving 11 bases between. Looked up from germline, CDR1 is MDHEN and CDR2 is SYDVKM. CDR3 length: 14 amino acids. The CDR3 sequence: CASSFGGERNTIYF. CDR3 nucleotides: TGTGCCAGCAGTTTTGGGGGGGAGAGAAACACCATATATTTT.

The chain has TRBV19 and TRBJ1-3; no clear D gene. The CDR3 is 15 residues long. Germline V gene lookup returns CDR1 LNHDA and CDR2 SQIVND (reference sequence). Trimming took off 5 bases at V and 2 bases at J, with 13 bases between the two ends. DNA of the CDR3: TGTGCCAGTAGTGAGCGGACGGGGACTGGAAACACCATATATTTT. Translated: CASSERTGTGNTIYF.

V usage is TRBV19 and J usage is TRBJ2-1; possible D gene TRBD1, 6 bases. CDR3 length: 13 amino acids. V gave up 7 bases and J gave up 7 bases, with 14 bases separating them. CDR1 is LNHDA, CDR2 SQIVND, per germline (reference sequence). The chain's CDR3 is CASNRVPGNEQFF. CDR3 in DNA: TGTGCCAGTAACAGGGTACCGGGGAATGAGCAGTTCTTC. The whole variable domain, filled in from reference TRBV19 and TRBJ2-1, reads DGGITQSPKYLFRKEGQNVTLSCEQNLNHDAMYWYRQDPGQGLRLIYYSQIVNDFQKGDIAEGYSVSREKKESFPLTVTSAQKNPTAFYLCASNRVPGNEQFFGPGTRLTVL.

CDR3 protein: CASSADSSNQPQHF. The CDR3 bases are TGCGCCAGCAGCGCGGACAGTAGCAATCAGCCCCAGCATTTT. V usage is TRBV5-1 and J usage is TRBJ1-5; tentative D call: TRBD1 (6 bases). The CDR3 loop spans 14 amino acids. Trimming pared 4 bases from V and 0 bases from J, leaving 8 bases between. In germline, CDR1 is SGHRS, CDR2 YFSETQ. Together with reference TRBV5-1 and TRBJ1-5, the CDR3 gives the full variable domain: KAGVTQTPRYLIKTRGQQVTLSCSPISGHRSVSWYQQTPGQGLQFLFEYFSETQRNKGNFPGRFSGRQFSNSRSEMNVSTLELGDSALYLCASSADSSNQPQHFGDGTRLSIL.

This CDR3 is CASSWTGGGNTEAFF. Written as DNA, the CDR3 is TGTGCCAGCAGCTGGACAGGGGGTGGGAACACTGAAGCTTTCTTT. The chain joins TRBV5-5 to TRBJ1-1, with 10 bases that match TRBD1. CDR1 and CDR2 (germline): SGHKS, YYEKEE (reference sequence). With 3 bases clipped from V and 1 base from J, the junction kept 3 bases outside the gene matches. This CDR3 is 15 amino acids long.

The chain recombines TRBV25-1 with TRBJ2-3; 7 nucleotides match TRBD1. Germline loops: CDR1 MGHDK, CDR2 SYGVNS. CDR3 size: 16 residues. The V segment lost 4 bases and the J segment 2 bases; nucleotides outside the gene matches: 9. The CDR3 bases are TGTGCCAGCAGTGGAAACAGGGGTGGGGTCACAGATACGCAGTATTTT. Its protein is CASSGNRGGVTDTQYF. The full variable domain, rest sourced from reference TRBV25-1 and TRBJ2-3, is EADIYQTPRYLVIGTGKKITLECSQTMGHDKMYWYQQDPGMELHLIHYSYGVNSTEKGDLSSESTVSRIRTEHFPLTLESARPSHTSQYLCASSGNRGGVTDTQYFGPGTRLTVL.

The V gene is TRBV7-6, the J gene TRBJ1-2; D gene unclear. The germline V and J ends were trimmed by 1 base and 4 bases, with 10 bases remaining between them. Germline CDR1 reads SGHVS; CDR2 reads FNYEAQ. The CDR3 consists of 14 residues. The CDR3 DNA reads as TGTGCCAGCAGCTTAGGGAACAGCATCTATGGCTACACCTTC. Amino acids: CASSLGNSIYGYTF.